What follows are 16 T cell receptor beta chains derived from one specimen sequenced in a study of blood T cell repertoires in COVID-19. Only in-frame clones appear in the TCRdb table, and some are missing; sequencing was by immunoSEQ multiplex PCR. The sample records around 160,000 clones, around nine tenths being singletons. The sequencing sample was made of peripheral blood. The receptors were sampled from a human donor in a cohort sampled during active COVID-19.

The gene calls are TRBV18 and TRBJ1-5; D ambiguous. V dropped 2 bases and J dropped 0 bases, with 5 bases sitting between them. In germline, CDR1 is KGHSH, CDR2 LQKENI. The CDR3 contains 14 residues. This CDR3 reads CASSPEYSNQPQHF. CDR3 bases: TGTGCCAGCTCACCAGAGTATAGCAATCAGCCCCAGCATTTT. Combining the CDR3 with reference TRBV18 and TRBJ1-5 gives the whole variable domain NAGVMQNPRHLVRRRGQEARLRCSPMKGHSHVYWYRQLPEEGLKFMVYLQKENIIDESGMPKERFSAEFPKEGPSILRIQQVVRGDSAAYFCASSPEYSNQPQHFGDGTRLSIL.

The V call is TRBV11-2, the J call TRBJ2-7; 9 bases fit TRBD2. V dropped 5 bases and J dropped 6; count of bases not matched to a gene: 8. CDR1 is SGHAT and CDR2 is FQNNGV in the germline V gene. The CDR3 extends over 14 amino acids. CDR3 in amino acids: CASSLPGLALEQYF. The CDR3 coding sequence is TGTGCCAGCAGCCTACCGGGACTAGCACTCGAGCAGTACTTC.

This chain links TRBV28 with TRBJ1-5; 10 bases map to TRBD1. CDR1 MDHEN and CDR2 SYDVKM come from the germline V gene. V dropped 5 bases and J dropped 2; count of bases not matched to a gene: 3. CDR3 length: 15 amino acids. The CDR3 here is CASSRQGARNQPQHF. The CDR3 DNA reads TGTGCCAGCAGTCGACAGGGGGCTCGCAATCAGCCCCAGCATTTT.

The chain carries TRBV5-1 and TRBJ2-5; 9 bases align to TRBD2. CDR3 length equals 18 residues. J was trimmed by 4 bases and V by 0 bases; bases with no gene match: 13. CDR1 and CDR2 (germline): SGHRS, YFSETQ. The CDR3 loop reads CASSLGLAGRQDGETQYF. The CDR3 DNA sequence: TGCGCCAGCAGCTTGGGGCTAGCGGGACGCCAAGATGGAGAGACCCAGTACTTC.

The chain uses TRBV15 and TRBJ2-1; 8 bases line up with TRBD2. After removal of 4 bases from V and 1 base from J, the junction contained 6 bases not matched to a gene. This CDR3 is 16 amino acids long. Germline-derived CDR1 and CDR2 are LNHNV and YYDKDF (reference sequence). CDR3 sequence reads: CATSTQSGSSYNEQFF. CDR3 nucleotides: TGTGCCACCAGCACTCAAAGCGGGAGTTCCTACAATGAGCAGTTCTTC.

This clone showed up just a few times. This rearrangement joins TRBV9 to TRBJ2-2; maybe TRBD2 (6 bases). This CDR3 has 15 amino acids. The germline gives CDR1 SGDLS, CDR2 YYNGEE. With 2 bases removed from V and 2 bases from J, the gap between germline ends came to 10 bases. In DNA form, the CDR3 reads TGTGCCAGCAGCGTTACGACTAGTAACACCGGGGAGCTGTTTTTT. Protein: CASSVTTSNTGELFF.

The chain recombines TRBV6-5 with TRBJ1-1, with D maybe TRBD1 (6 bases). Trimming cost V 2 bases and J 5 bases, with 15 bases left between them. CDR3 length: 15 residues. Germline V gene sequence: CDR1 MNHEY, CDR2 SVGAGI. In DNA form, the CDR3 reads TGTGCCAGCAGTTACCGGGGGGCCGCTTTTACTGAAGCTTTCTTT. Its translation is CASSYRGAAFTEAFF.

The CDR3 sequence: CASSSGTGEGNEQFF. The CDR3, as DNA: TGTGCCAGTAGTTCCGGGACAGGGGAGGGCAATGAGCAGTTCTTC. This chain uses TRBV19 with TRBJ2-1; 10 bases line up with TRBD1. Germline values: CDR1 LNHDA, CDR2 SQIVND (reference sequence). Trimming cost V 5 bases and J 6 bases; bases outside gene matches: 7. This CDR3 comprises 15 residues.

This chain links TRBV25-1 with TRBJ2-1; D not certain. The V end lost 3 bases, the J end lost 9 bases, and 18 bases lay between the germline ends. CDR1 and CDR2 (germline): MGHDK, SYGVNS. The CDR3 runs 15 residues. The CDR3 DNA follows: TGTGCCAGCAGTGACCCCGCACTCAATGGTTGTGAGCAGTTCTTC. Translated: CASSDPALNGCEQFF.

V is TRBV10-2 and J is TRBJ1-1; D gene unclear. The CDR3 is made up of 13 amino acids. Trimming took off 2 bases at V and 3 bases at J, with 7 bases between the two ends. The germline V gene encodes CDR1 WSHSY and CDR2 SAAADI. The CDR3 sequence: CASSEGSYTEAFF. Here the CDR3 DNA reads TGCGCCAGCAGTGAGGGGAGTTACACTGAAGCTTTCTTT.

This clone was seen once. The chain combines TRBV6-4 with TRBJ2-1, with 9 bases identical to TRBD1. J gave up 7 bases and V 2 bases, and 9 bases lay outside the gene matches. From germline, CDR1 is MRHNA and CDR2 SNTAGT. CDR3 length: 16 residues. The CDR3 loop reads CASSDQGQGGGNEQFF. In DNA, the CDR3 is TGTGCCAGCAGTGACCAGGGACAGGGAGGTGGGAATGAGCAGTTCTTC.

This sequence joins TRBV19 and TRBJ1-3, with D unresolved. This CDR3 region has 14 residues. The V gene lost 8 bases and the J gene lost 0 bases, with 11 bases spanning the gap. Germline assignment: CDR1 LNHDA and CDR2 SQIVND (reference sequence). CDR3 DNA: TGTGCCAGTGCGTTTCAGGACTCTGGAAACACCATATATTTT. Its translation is CASAFQDSGNTIYF.

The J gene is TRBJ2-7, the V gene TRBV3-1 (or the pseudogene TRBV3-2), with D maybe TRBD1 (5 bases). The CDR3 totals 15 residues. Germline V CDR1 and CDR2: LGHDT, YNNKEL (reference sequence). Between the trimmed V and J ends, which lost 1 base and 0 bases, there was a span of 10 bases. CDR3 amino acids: CASSQVAGNSYEQYF. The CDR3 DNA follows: TGTGCCAGCAGCCAAGTAGCAGGGAACTCCTACGAGCAGTACTTC.

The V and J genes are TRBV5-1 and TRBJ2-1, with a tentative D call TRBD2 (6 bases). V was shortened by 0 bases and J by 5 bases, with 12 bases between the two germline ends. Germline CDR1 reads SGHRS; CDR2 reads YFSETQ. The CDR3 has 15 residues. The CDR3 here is CASSLVRGVHNEQFF. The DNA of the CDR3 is TGCGCCAGCAGCTTGGTGCGGGGTGTCCACAATGAGCAGTTCTTC.

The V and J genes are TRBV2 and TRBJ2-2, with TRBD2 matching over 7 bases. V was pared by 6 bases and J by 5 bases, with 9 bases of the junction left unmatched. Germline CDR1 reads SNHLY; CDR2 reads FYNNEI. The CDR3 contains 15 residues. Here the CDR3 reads CASRLMGGGTGELFF. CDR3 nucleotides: TGTGCCAGCAGATTGATGGGGGGAGGGACCGGGGAGCTGTTTTTT. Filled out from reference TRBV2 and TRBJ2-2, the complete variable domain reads EPEVTQTPSHQVTQMGQEVILRCVPISNHLYFYWYRQILGQKVEFLVSFYNNEISEKSEIFDDQFSVERPDGSNFTLKIRSTKLEDSAMYFCASRLMGGGTGELFFGEGSRLTVL.

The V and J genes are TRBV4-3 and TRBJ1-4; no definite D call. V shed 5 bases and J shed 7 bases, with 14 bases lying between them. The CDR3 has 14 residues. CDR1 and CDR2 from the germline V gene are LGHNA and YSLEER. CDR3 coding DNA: TGCGCCAGCAGCACCCGAACAGCGGCTGAAAAACTGTTTTTT. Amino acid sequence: CASSTRTAAEKLFF.